The next 2 T cell receptor beta chains were all read from a single sample in a study of cytomegalovirus exposure and HLA in healthy donors. Repertoires were generated with immunoSEQ multiplex PCR, while TCRdb's copy carries only in-frame clones and drops some. Among about 160,000 clones listed, approximately 89% were seen once. The sequenced material came from PBMCs. These receptor sequences come from a man aged 18 to 29 in good health and CMV-seropositive.

This chain links TRBV5-4 with TRBJ2-1, with D possibly matching TRBD2 (7 bases). CDR3 length equals 15 residues. V lost 5 bases, J lost 6 bases, and 18 bases lay in between. Germline V gene data show CDR1 as SGHNT and CDR2 as YYREEE (reference sequence). As DNA, the CDR3 is TGTGCCAGCAGTTCTCCACGGGGGGCCCTCAATGAGCAGTTCTTC. Its protein product is CASSSPRGALNEQFF.

This chain uses TRBV6-5 with TRBJ2-1; maybe TRBD1 (6 bases). Trimming took off 2 bases at V and 4 bases at J, with 12 bases between the two ends. This CDR3 contains 15 residues. Germline V CDR1 and CDR2: MNHEY, SVGAGI. CDR3: CASSYGQGLYNEQFF. CDR3 nucleotides: TGTGCCAGCAGTTACGGGCAGGGGCTTTACAATGAGCAGTTCTTC.